This T cell receptor (beta chain) was recovered during a study of CD8 T cells in Susac syndrome. This CDR3 region has 15 residues. Trimming removed 2 bases from V and 4 bases from J, with 15 bases in between. Germline loops: CDR1 SGDLS, CDR2 YYNGEE. TCR beta sequencing was performed on blood CD8+ and CD4+ T cells. While CD8+ and CD4+ T cells were isolated negatively, TEMRA cells were enriched by FACS. cDNA came from about 0.5 to 1 ug RNA primed by random hexamers. Amplification of TCR beta CDR3 used immunoSEQ multiplex PCR across 54 Vbeta and 13 Jbeta. Via MiXCR, TCRdb re-called the immunoSEQ multiplex PCR reads, giving one row per CDR3 protein. The table has 150,000 to 200,000 distinct CDR3 sequences, approximately 93% seen once.

The TCR originated in a human donor with multiple sclerosis. The rearrangement uses TRBV9 and TRBJ2-5; a weak D match, TRBD2 (5 bases). Sequenced sample: CD4+ T cells from PBMCs. The CDR3 nucleotides are TGTGCCAGCAGCGTCTCTACCGGGGTTCGAGAGACCCAGTACTTC. It encodes CASSVSTGVRETQYF.